These T cell receptor beta chains were read from a single sample in a study of long-term antiretroviral therapy in people with HIV. Sequencing used immunoSEQ multiplex PCR; TCRdb keeps in-frame clones, though not all of them. The table records around 30,000 clones, around four fifths of them present only once. The sample here was unsorted PBMCs, taken 1.5 years before starting antiretroviral therapy. These receptors all come from a man aged 18 to 29 with HIV. The CDR3 runs from the conserved cysteine through the conserved F or W. The order of the fields is J gene, V gene, CDR3 length, clone size, D gene, CDR3 DNA, CDR3 protein. The D gene is left open where the match is weak. Some rows mark clone size as missing; the rest say once, few, many or name a class of expanded clone.

>TRBJ2-4|TRBV10-1|15|NA|NA
TGCGCCAGCAGCGCCGAAGGGAAGAACAAAAACATTCAGTACTTC
CASSAEGKNKNIQYF
>TRBJ2-2|TRBV7-7|14|NA|NA
TGTGCTAGCAGCGCACAGGCGAACACCGGGGAGCTGTTTTTT
CASSAQANTGELFF
>TRBJ1-3|TRBV30|12|NA|NA
TGTGCCTGGAGGGGATCCGGAAACACCATATATTTT
CAWRGSGNTIYF
>TRBJ2-1|TRBV5-4|12|NA|TRBD2
TGTGCCAGCAGCTGGGGGGGGGACTGGCAGTTCTTC
CASSWGGDWQFF
>TRBJ2-3|TRBV7-2|16|NA|NA
TGTGCCAGCAGCCTGGGCCTCGGGGGACGTGGAGATACGCAGTATTTT
CASSLGLGGRGDTQYF
>TRBJ2-3|TRBV14|14|NA|NA
TGTGCCAGCAGCCAAGTAGGGGGAACAGATACGCAGTATTTT
CASSQVGGTDTQYF
>TRBJ2-7|TRBV18|15|once|NA
TGTGCCAGCTCACTAGCCGGGGGGCCCACTTACGAGCAGTACTTC
CASSLAGGPTYEQYF
>TRBJ2-5|TRBV4-1|17|NA|NA
TGCGCCAGCAGCCAAGGGACAGGCGGTCCAGGGAGGGAGACCCAGTACTTC
CASSQGTGGPGRETQYF
>TRBJ2-1|TRBV6-5|14|NA|NA
TGTGCCAGCAGTTACTCGGGAGACCCCAATGAGCAGTTCTTC
CASSYSGDPNEQFF
>TRBJ2-1|TRBV4-3|17|once|TRBD2
TGCGCCAGCAGCCAAGATGGGGTAGTAGCGGGAGGTGGCGAGCAGTTCTTC
CASSQDGVVAGGGEQFF
>TRBJ1-1|TRBV29-1|14|once|NA
TGCAGCGTTGAAATCGGGCAGGGAGGGTTGGCTGCTTTCTTT
CSVEIGQGGLAAFF
>TRBJ2-5|TRBV5-8|13|NA|NA
TGTGCCAGCAGAGGGGGGGTCGGAGAGACCCAGTACTTC
CASRGGVGETQYF
>TRBJ2-3|TRBV10-3|14|few|TRBD2
TGTGCCATCACTAGCGGGGAGTACACAGATACGCAGTATTTT
CAITSGEYTDTQYF
>TRBJ1-5|TRBV6-1|14|NA|TRBD1
TGTGCCAGCAGTGGGACAGGCTACAATCAGCCCCAGCATTTT
CASSGTGYNQPQHF
>TRBJ2-5|TRBV5-1|14|NA|NA
TGCGCCAGCAGCTTTACGGGGGCAGGAGAGACCCAGTACTTC
CASSFTGAGETQYF
>TRBJ1-5|TRBV28|12|NA|NA
TGTGCCAGCCAAAGGGGCAATCAGCCCCAGCATTTT
CASQRGNQPQHF
>TRBJ1-5|TRBV10-2|13|once|NA
TGCGCCAGCAGTGAACCAAGAAATCAGCCCCAGCATTTT
CASSEPRNQPQHF
>TRBJ2-7|TRBV11-3|16|once|TRBD2
TGTGCCAGCAGCTTTAGAGCGGGAGCCTCCCGCCACGAGCAGTACTTC
CASSFRAGASRHEQYF
>TRBJ1-3|TRBV7-9|14|NA|NA
TGTGCCAGCACCCTGGGGGGGCCCCGAAACACCATATATTTT
CASTLGGPRNTIYF
>TRBJ1-5|TRBV7-2|14|NA|NA
TGTGCCAGCAGCCGAGACGTTAGCAATCAGCCCCAGCATTTT
CASSRDVSNQPQHF
>TRBJ2-1|TRBV7-9|16|NA|NA
TGTGCCAGCAGCCATCTTATATCTGGTGGCATGGGTGAGCAGTTCTTC
CASSHLISGGMGEQFF
>TRBJ1-5|TRBV6-5|15|NA|NA
TGTGCCAGCAGTTACAGCAGGGGCGGCAATCAGCCCCAGCATTTT
CASSYSRGGNQPQHF
>TRBJ2-7|TRBV10-1|19|NA|TRBD2
TGCGCCAGCAGTGAGTCGTGGGGATTGGGACTAGCGGGAGTACACGAGCAGTACTTC
CASSESWGLGLAGVHEQYF
>TRBJ1-4|TRBV27|14|NA|NA
TGTGCCAGCAGTTTGGGGGGGTTACCCCTTGAACTGTTTTTT
CASSLGGLPLELFF
>TRBJ2-1|TRBV5-1|15|NA|TRBD2
TGCGCCAGCAGCACCTGGACTAGCGGGTACAATGAGCAGTTCTTC
CASSTWTSGYNEQFF
>TRBJ2-3|TRBV7-3|14|NA|TRBD2
TGTGCCAGCAGCTTACGGGGGGGCATGGATACGCAGTATTTT
CASSLRGGMDTQYF
>TRBJ1-2|TRBV18|14|few|NA
TGTGCCAGCTCACCGAAGGCGGAGGGGCATGGCTACACCTTC
CASSPKAEGHGYTF
>TRBJ2-5|TRBV7-9|16|NA|TRBD1
TGTGCCAGCAGCTTAGCAGGGGGCGCGTCGGGAGAGACCCAGTACTTC
CASSLAGGASGETQYF
>TRBJ2-7|TRBV6-1|15|NA|TRBD1
TGTGCCAGCAGTGCTCAAAAGGGGGCGTCCTACGAGCAGTACTTC
CASSAQKGASYEQYF
>TRBJ2-5|TRBV7-9|15|NA|TRBD1
TGTGCCAGCAGCCATATAGACAGGGTCCAAGAGACCCAGTACTTC
CASSHIDRVQETQYF
>TRBJ2-1|TRBV28|13|few|NA
TGTGCCAGCAGGACGGACTCCTACAATGAGCAGTTCTTC
CASRTDSYNEQFF
>TRBJ2-7|TRBV5-1|14|NA|TRBD2
TGCGCCAGCAGCTTCAGCGGGGGGGGCTACGAGCAGTACTTC
CASSFSGGGYEQYF
>TRBJ1-1|TRBV5-1|16|NA|NA
TGCGCCAGCAGCTTAGATACGGGACGGCAGAACACTGAAGCTTTCTTT
CASSLDTGRQNTEAFF
>TRBJ1-2|TRBV19|14|NA|NA
TGTGCCAGTAGTATAATCGGAGCTAACTATGGCTACACCTTC
CASSIIGANYGYTF
>TRBJ1-1|TRBV5-1|14|NA|NA
TGCGCCAGCAGCAGTGCGGGACAAAACGCTGAAGCTTTCTTT
CASSSAGQNAEAFF
>TRBJ2-7|TRBV20-1|11|NA|NA
TGCAGTGCCCCGTGGTCCTACGAGCAGTACTTC
CSAPWSYEQYF
>TRBJ2-1|TRBV5-4|15|NA|NA
TGTGCCAGCAGGAAAGACAGATACTCCTACAATGAGCAGTTCTTC
CASRKDRYSYNEQFF
>TRBJ2-5|TRBV7-3|15|NA|NA
TGTGCCAGCAGCTTAAGGCCGGGTATGGACGGGACCCAGTACTTC
CASSLRPGMDGTQYF
>TRBJ2-5|TRBV20-1|10|NA|NA
TGCAGTGCTCCCGACCTAGCGAGTCACTTC
CSAPDLASHF
>TRBJ2-2|TRBV18|18|NA|TRBD1
TGTGCCAGCTCATTAACCTCCCTTGGACAGGGGAACACCGGGGAGCTGTTTTTT
CASSLTSLGQGNTGELFF
>TRBJ1-4|TRBV9|12|NA|NA
TGTGCCAGCAAGGGGGATGGTGAAAAACTGTTTTTT
CASKGDGEKLFF
>TRBJ2-7|TRBV5-1|14|NA|NA
TGCGCCAGCAGCTTTTCTGGGGGCTCCTACGAGCAGTACTTC
CASSFSGGSYEQYF
>TRBJ1-1|TRBV13|16|NA|NA
TGTGCCAGCAGCGCCCGACAGTTGGGAACACTAGCTGAAGCTTTCTTT
CASSARQLGTLAEAFF
>TRBJ2-6|TRBV27|14|NA|NA
TGTGCCAGCAGTTTGTATCCTGGGGCCAACGTCCTGACTTTC
CASSLYPGANVLTF
>TRBJ1-2|TRBV19|15|NA|NA
TGTGCCAGTAGTACCAGGGCCCCCTACTCTAATGGCTACACCTTC
CASSTRAPYSNGYTF
>TRBJ2-3|TRBV4-2|23|NA|TRBD2
TGTGCCAGCAGCCAAGTAACACAGGGCCTCGGGTTTCGGGGGGGCCCCCTCCGAAGTACGCAGTATTTT
CASSQVTQGLGFRGGPLRSTQYF
>TRBJ2-3|TRBV5-1|14|NA|TRBD1
TGCGCCAGCAAGCCGCCGGGACAGGTCAATACGCAGTATTTT
CASKPPGQVNTQYF
>TRBJ2-2|TRBV7-9|15|NA|NA
TGTGCCAGCAGCTTAAGCCTACCAAACACCGGGGAGCTGTTTTTT
CASSLSLPNTGELFF
>TRBJ1-2|TRBV4-1|15|NA|NA
TGCGCCAGCAGCCAAGCGCTTAGGGGTAGGAATGGCTACACCTTC
CASSQALRGRNGYTF
>TRBJ1-1|TRBV27|18|NA|TRBD1
TGTGCCAGCAGTTTATCCGGAATTTTGGGACAGGGGTCTACTGAAGCTTTCTTT
CASSLSGILGQGSTEAFF
>TRBJ1-2|TRBV20-1|11|NA|NA
TGCAGTGCTCCCGGGAACTATGGCTACACCTTC
CSAPGNYGYTF
>TRBJ2-3|TRBV10-3|14|NA|TRBD2
TGTGCCATCGGGAGGGGACGGAGCACAGATACGCAGTATTTT
CAIGRGRSTDTQYF
>TRBJ2-5|TRBV6-1|14|NA|NA
TGTGCCAGCAGTTCGCGGGTAGTGGAAGAGACCCAGTACTTC
CASSSRVVEETQYF
>TRBJ1-1|TRBV6-5|12|NA|NA
TGTGCCAGCAGTGGCAGGGACACTGAAGCTTTCTTT
CASSGRDTEAFF
>TRBJ2-6|TRBV6-4|15|NA|NA
TGTGCCAGCAGTGACTCGGGTTCTGGGGCCAACGTCCTGACTTTC
CASSDSGSGANVLTF
>TRBJ2-4|TRBV10-3|16|NA|NA
TGTGCCATCAGTGAGTCTGGCAGGGCGACCAAAAACATTCAGTACTTC
CAISESGRATKNIQYF
>TRBJ1-1|TRBV19|14|NA|NA
TGTGCCAGTAAACTAGGGTACGGGAACACTGAAGCTTTCTTT
CASKLGYGNTEAFF